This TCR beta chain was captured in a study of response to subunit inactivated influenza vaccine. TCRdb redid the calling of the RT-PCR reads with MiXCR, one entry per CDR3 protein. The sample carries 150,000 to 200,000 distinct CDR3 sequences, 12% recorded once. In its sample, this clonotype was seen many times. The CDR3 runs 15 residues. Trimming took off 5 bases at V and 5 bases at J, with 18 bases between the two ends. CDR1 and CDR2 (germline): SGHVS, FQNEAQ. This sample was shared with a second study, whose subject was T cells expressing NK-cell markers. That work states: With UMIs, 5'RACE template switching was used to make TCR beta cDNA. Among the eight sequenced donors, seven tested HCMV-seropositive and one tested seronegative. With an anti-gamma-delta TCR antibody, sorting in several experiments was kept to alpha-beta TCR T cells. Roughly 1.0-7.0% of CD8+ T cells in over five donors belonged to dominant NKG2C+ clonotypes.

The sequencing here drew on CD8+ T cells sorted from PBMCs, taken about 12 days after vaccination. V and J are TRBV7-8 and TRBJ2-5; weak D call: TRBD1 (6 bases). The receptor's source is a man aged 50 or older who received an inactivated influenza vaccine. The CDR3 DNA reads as TGTGCCAGCAGCCCAGACATAGGGGGTACTGAGACCCAGTACTTC. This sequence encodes CASSPDIGGTETQYF.